The clone carrying this T cell receptor (beta chain) showed up many times. The CDR3 is 12 residues long. Trimming took off 6 bases at V and 8 bases at J, with 13 bases between the two ends. The source of the sample is a study of regulatory T cells in long-lasting Graves disease. Time point described: newly diagnosed GD, antithyroid drugs for less than 3 months. RNA from PBMCs was the source of the TCR library. The authors built TCR beta libraries using iRepertoire HTBI primers and Arm-PCR of CDR3 regions. TCRdb ran MiXCR on the multiplex PCR reads and lists one entry per CDR3 protein. The sample consists of hundreds of thousands of distinct CDR3 sequences, 15% to 20% of them appearing once. The same sample was also studied in work on T cells in Graves' hyperthyroidism and ophthalmopathy.

The chain recombines TRBV12-3 or TRBV12-4 with TRBJ1-1; D is unclear. The sequence was obtained from a woman aged 35-65 years with Graves disease. The sample in question was peripheral blood mononuclear cells (PBMCs), obtained at new diagnosis, from a patient treated with antithyroid drugs. The chain's CDR3 is CASSQGPAEAFF. The CDR3 DNA is TGTGCCAGCAGCCAAGGTCCAGCGGAAGCTTTCTTT.